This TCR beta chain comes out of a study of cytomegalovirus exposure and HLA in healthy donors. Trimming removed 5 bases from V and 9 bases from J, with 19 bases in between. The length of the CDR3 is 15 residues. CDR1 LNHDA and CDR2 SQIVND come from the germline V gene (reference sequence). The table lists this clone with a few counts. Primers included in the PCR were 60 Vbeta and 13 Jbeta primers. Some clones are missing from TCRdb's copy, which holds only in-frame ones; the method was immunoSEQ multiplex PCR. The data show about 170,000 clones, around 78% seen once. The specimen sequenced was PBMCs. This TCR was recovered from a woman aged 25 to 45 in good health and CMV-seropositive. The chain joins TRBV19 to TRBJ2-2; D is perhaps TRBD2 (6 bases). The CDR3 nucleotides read TGTGCCAGTAGTCCCCCAAGTGGCGGGGTCCGGGAGCTGTTTTTT. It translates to CASSPPSGGVRELFF.